These T cell receptor beta chains were read from a single sample in a study of blood T cell repertoires in COVID-19. Assay: immunoSEQ multiplex PCR; the TCRdb copy retains only in-frame clones and omits some. The sample lists roughly 300,000 clones, about 85% occurring once. The sample taken for sequencing was peripheral blood. Source of these receptors: a human donor in a cohort sampled during active COVID-19. Each CDR3 is given with its conserved first and last residue. A D gene is named only where the DNA matches it firmly. Clone size appears in some rows only: once, few, many, or a class for an expanded clone.

V gene	clone size	J gene	D gene	CDR3 protein	CDR3 DNA
TRBV15	NA	TRBJ1-2	TRBD1	CATRDSGKSGYTF	TGTGCCACCCGGGACAGCGGAAAATCTGGCTACACCTTC
TRBV19	NA	TRBJ2-1	NA	CASTTGSYNEQFF	TGTGCCAGTACCACAGGGTCCTACAATGAGCAGTTCTTC
TRBV4-1	few	TRBJ2-3	TRBD2	CASSQGQAGDTSTDTQYF	TGCGCCAGCAGCCAAGGGCAAGCGGGAGATACTAGCACAGATACGCAGTATTTT
TRBV7-9	NA	TRBJ1-5	TRBD1	CASSRTGGGNQPQHF	TGTGCCAGCAGCCGTACAGGGGGTGGCAATCAGCCCCAGCATTTT
TRBV28	NA	TRBJ1-1	NA	CASSLLGGAEAFF	TGTGCCAGCAGTTTACTAGGAGGGGCTGAAGCTTTCTTT
TRBV19	few	TRBJ1-1	TRBD1	CASSLTGLGDTEAFF	TGTGCCAGTAGTCTGACAGGGCTGGGAGACACTGAAGCTTTCTTT
TRBV6-5	NA	TRBJ2-3	TRBD2	CASGEGILTDTQYF	TGTGCCAGCGGGGAGGGTATCCTCACAGATACGCAGTATTTT
TRBV3-1/TRBV3-2	NA	TRBJ1-1	NA	CASSRGMNTEAFF	TGTGCCAGCAGCCGCGGGATGAACACTGAAGCTTTCTTT
TRBV7-2	once	TRBJ2-5	NA	CASSLGGGETQYF	TGTGCCAGCAGCTTAGGTGGGGGCGAGACCCAGTACTTC
TRBV6-5	NA	TRBJ2-7	TRBD2	CASRPRTSGRGEQYF	TGTGCCAGCCGCCCTAGGACTAGCGGGAGGGGAGAGCAGTACTTC
TRBV7-6	NA	TRBJ2-3	TRBD2	CASSFLSGGTDTQYF	TGTGCCAGCAGCTTTCTCAGCGGGGGAACAGATACGCAGTATTTT
TRBV15	NA	TRBJ2-2	TRBD2	CATSRDLRGGITGELFF	TGTGCCACCAGCAGAGATTTGCGCGGGGGGATTACCGGGGAGCTGTTTTTT
TRBV24-1	few	TRBJ1-1	NA	CATSDRSGTEAFF	TGTGCCACCAGTGACCGTTCGGGTACTGAAGCTTTCTTT
TRBV12-3/TRBV12-4	NA	TRBJ2-1	TRBD2	CASTSGMRDEQFF	TGTGCCAGCACGAGCGGGATGAGGGATGAGCAGTTCTTC
TRBV18	NA	TRBJ2-1	NA	CASSPPAGSVGEQFF	TGTGCCAGCTCACCACCGGCGGGAAGTGTGGGTGAGCAGTTCTTC
TRBV11-2	NA	TRBJ2-7	NA	CASSSGQYEQYF	TGTGCCAGCAGCTCCGGACAGTACGAGCAGTACTTC
TRBV12-5	NA	TRBJ1-5	NA	CASGPARGTNQPQHF	TGTGCTAGTGGCCCGGCCAGGGGAACCAATCAGCCCCAGCATTTT
TRBV6-6	NA	TRBJ2-3	NA	CASTRGDTQYF	TGTGCCAGCACCCGCGGAGATACGCAGTATTTT
TRBV7-2	NA	TRBJ1-1	NA	CASSSGLQNTEAFF	TGTGCCAGCAGCTCGGGACTTCAGAACACTGAAGCTTTCTTT
TRBV5-4	NA	TRBJ2-2	TRBD1	CASSPWTGTGELFF	TGTGCCAGCAGCCCGTGGACAGGCACCGGGGAGCTGTTTTTT
TRBV27	NA	TRBJ2-7	NA	CASSLTGYYEQYF	TGTGCCAGCAGTTTAACAGGGTACTACGAGCAGTACTTC
TRBV6-5	NA	TRBJ1-1	NA	CASSYRRHTEAFF	TGTGCCAGCAGTTACAGGAGGCACACTGAAGCTTTCTTT
TRBV27	NA	TRBJ2-3	TRBD2	CASSSNFGIGLAGEIDTQYF	TGTGCCAGCAGTTCCAATTTTGGGATTGGACTAGCGGGAGAGATAGATACGCAGTATTTT
TRBV5-4	NA	TRBJ2-5	NA	CASSLRGYRSPLETQYF	TGTGCCAGCAGCCTACGGGGGTACAGGAGTCCGCTAGAGACCCAGTACTTC
TRBV19	NA	TRBJ1-3	TRBD1	CASTPDRAFGNTIYF	TGTGCCAGTACCCCTGACAGGGCGTTTGGAAACACCATATATTTT
TRBV7-9	NA	TRBJ1-1	NA	CASSVTVEEAFF	TGTGCCAGCAGCGTAACGGTAGAAGAAGCTTTCTTT
TRBV28	NA	TRBJ2-3	TRBD2	CASGERGRTDTQYF	TGTGCCAGCGGGGAGCGGGGTCGCACAGATACGCAGTATTTT
TRBV11-3	NA	TRBJ2-2	TRBD1	CASRGQGANTGELFF	TGTGCCAGCAGGGGACAGGGGGCGAACACCGGGGAGCTGTTTTTT
TRBV18	NA	TRBJ2-7	NA	CASSLPGQTTSSEQYF	TGTGCCAGCTCCCTCCCCGGCCAGACTACTAGTTCGGAGCAGTACTTC
TRBV12-2	NA	TRBJ1-4	NA	CANGGKREFGEKLFF	TGTGCAAACGGAGGGAAAAGAGAGTTTGGGGAAAAACTGTTTTTT
TRBV28	NA	TRBJ1-1	NA	CASSLLSGRAKAFF	TGTGCCAGCAGTTTATTGTCGGGGAGGGCAAAAGCTTTCTTT
TRBV24-1	NA	TRBJ2-1	TRBD1	CATSAVGTGSYNEQFF	TGTGCCACCAGTGCGGTCGGGACAGGATCCTACAATGAGCAGTTCTTC